This T cell receptor (beta chain) was sequenced during a study of cytomegalovirus exposure and HLA in healthy donors. Study in general: An early release of data contained 75 million to 90 million unique TCRs, which came from HLA-typed donors.

The table lists this clone with a count of one. Its antigen remains unknown. In the PCR, 60 Vbeta and 13 Jbeta primers were used. Libraries were prepared by immunoSEQ multiplex PCR; TCRdb keeps only in-frame clonotypes and omits some of them. The sample consists of over 90,000 clones, approximately 70% of them appearing once. General study points: A prior analysis recorded that most TCR beta V segments were productive about 87% or about 30% of the time. Rarity marked most TCR sequences, yet some public TCRs occurred in many donors.

V lost 5 bases to trimming and J lost 9 bases; unmatched junction nucleotides: 9. The CDR3 covers 14 residues. CDR1 is SGHAT, CDR2 FQNNGV, per germline. The rearrangement links TRBV11-2 to TRBJ2-1, with 8 bases identical to TRBD2. This TCR was sampled from a woman in her 50s in good health and CMV-seropositive. The specimen was PBMCs. The CDR3 sequence: CASSAPGLVVEQFF. CDR3 coding DNA: TGTGCCAGCAGCGCGCCGGGACTAGTGGTTGAGCAGTTCTTC.